Sequencing of this TCR beta chain was carried out in a study of beta chain features in type 1 diabetes. Study results and limitations: The analysis here could not establish whether HLA type shapes TCRB rearrangement. Amplification by PCR could prefer shorter templates, with the same effect in patients and controls.

Sequencing targeted expressed TCRB transcripts, as all isolated RNA had been reverse transcribed. Data came from immunoSEQ multiplex PCR; TCRdb stores just in-frame clones and leaves some out. The sample holds approximately 470,000 clones, roughly 30% seen once. Via CD45RO/CCR7/CD25/CD127/CD95/CD27, cells of the CD4+ naive, central memory, regulatory and stem cell-like memory subsets were sorted. In regard to this clone: Its antigen is as yet unknown. This sample also contains other DNA sequences that code for the same CDR3.

CDR1 is GTSNPN, CDR2 SVGIG, per germline (reference sequence). There are 11 residues in the CDR3. The V and J ends lost 1 base and 7 bases respectively, with 8 bases between them. The sequence came from a man younger than 30 in good health. Sequencing input: naive CD4+ T cells from blood. The chain joins TRBV30 to TRBJ2-7, with D unresolved. CDR3 region: CAWSAGWEQYF. CDR3 nucleotide sequence: TGTGCCTGGAGTGCGGGCTGGGAGCAGTACTTC. Full variable domain (outside the CDR3, taken from reference TRBV30 and TRBJ2-7): SQTIHQWPATLVQPVGSPLSLECTVEGTSNPNLYWYRQAAGRGLQLLFYSVGIGQISSEVPQNLSASRPQDRQFILSSKKLLLSDSGFYLCAWSAGWEQYFGPGTRLTVT.